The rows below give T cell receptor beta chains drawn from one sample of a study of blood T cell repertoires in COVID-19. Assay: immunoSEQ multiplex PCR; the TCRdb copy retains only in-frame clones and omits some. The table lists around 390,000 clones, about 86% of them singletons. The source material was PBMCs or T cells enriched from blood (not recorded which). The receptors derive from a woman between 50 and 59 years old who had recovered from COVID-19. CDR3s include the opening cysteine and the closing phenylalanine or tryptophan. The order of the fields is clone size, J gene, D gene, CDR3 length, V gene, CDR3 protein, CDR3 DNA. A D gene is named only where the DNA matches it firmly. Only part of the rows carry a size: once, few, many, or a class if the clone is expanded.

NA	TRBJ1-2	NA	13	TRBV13	CASSLGPTDGYTF	TGTGCCAGCAGCTTAGGCCCCACAGATGGCTACACCTTC
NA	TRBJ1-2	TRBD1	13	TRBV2	CASRPDREGGSTF	TGTGCCAGCAGACCCGACAGGGAAGGTGGCTCCACCTTC
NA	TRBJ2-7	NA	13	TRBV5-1	CASSDDSTYEQYF	TGCGCCAGCAGCGATGACTCGACCTACGAGCAGTACTTC
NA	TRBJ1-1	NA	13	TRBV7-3	CASSEGGGTEAFF	TGTGCCAGCAGCGAAGGAGGTGGGACTGAAGCTTTCTTT
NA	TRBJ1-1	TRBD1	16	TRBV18	CASSPPLGTGGTEAFF	TGTGCCAGCTCACCACCACTCGGGACAGGGGGTACTGAAGCTTTCTTT
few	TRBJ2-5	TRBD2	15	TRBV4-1	CASSQRTSGYETQYF	TGCGCCAGCAGCCAACGGACTAGCGGGTATGAGACCCAGTACTTC
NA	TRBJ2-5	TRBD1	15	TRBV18	CASSPTGLYQETQYF	TGTGCCAGCTCACCGACAGGGCTGTACCAAGAGACCCAGTACTTC
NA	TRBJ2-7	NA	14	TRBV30	CAWSGRVGEAEQYF	TGTGCCTGGAGTGGACGGGTTGGAGAGGCCGAGCAGTACTTC
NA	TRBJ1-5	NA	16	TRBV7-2	CASSLPGESNNQPQHF	TGTGCCAGCAGCTTACCTGGGGAGTCTAACAATCAGCCCCAGCATTTT
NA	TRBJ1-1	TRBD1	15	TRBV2	CASSDGSGGFTEAFF	TGTGCCAGCAGTGACGGATCAGGGGGATTCACTGAAGCTTTCTTT
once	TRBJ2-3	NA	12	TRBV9	CASSVSGDTQYF	TGTGCCAGCAGCGTTAGCGGAGATACGCAGTATTTT
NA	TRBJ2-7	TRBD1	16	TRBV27	CASSSYRDRDPYEQYF	TGTGCCAGCAGTTCCTACCGGGACAGGGACCCCTACGAGCAGTACTTC
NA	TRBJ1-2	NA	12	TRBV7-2	CASSTGSFGYTF	TGTGCCAGCAGTACAGGGTCTTTTGGCTACACCTTC
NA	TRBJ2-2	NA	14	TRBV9	CASSERSGTGELFF	TGTGCCAGCAGCGAACGTTCGGGCACCGGGGAGCTGTTTTTT
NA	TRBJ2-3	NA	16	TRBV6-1	CASSDRPLTGTDTQYF	TGTGCCAGCAGTGACAGGCCTTTAACGGGGACAGATACGCAGTATTTT
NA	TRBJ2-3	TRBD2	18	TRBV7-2	CASSKTGLAGGRTDTQYF	TGTGCCAGCAGCAAAACGGGACTAGCGGGGGGGCGCACAGATACGCAGTATTTT
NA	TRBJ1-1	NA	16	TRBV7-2	CASSPLTPRPDTEAFF	TGTGCCAGCAGCCCCCTTACCCCGCGCCCCGACACTGAAGCTTTCTTT
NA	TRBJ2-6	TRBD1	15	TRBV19	CASSPTGAGANVLTF	TGTGCCAGTAGCCCGACAGGGGCTGGGGCCAACGTCCTGACTTTC
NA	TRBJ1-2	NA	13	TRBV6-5	CASSKLGLNGYTF	TGTGCCAGCAGTAAACTGGGACTCAATGGCTACACCTTC
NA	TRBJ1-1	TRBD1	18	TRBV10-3	CAISSPPGDRGLNTEAFF	TGTGCCATCAGCTCCCCACCAGGGGACAGGGGGCTGAACACTGAAGCTTTCTTT
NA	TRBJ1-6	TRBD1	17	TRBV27	CASNSLRRGTGDSPLHF	TGTGCCAGCAACTCTCTACGACGGGGGACAGGGGATTCACCCCTCCACTTT
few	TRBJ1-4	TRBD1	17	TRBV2	CASAVPGQGVGNEKLFF	TGTGCCAGCGCCGTACCGGGACAGGGGGTTGGAAATGAAAAACTGTTTTTT
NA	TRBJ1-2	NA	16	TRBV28	CASSASFGLGNYGYTF	TGTGCCAGCAGCGCTAGTTTCGGGTTAGGTAACTATGGCTACACCTTC
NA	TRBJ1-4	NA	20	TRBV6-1	CASSERLGGAGFWSNEKLFF	TGTGCCAGCAGTGAACGTTTAGGTGGGGCAGGTTTTTGGTCTAATGAAAAACTGTTTTTT
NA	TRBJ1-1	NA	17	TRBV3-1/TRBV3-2	CASSQEPWRGWGTEAFF	TGTGCCAGCAGCCAAGAACCCTGGAGGGGTTGGGGCACTGAAGCTTTCTTT
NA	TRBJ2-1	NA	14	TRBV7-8	CASSLGLSYNEQFF	TGTGCCAGCAGCCTGGGACTCTCCTACAATGAGCAGTTCTTC
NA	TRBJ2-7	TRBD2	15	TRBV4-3	CASSQVLAGGREQYF	TGCGCCAGCAGCCAAGTCCTAGCGGGGGGGCGCGAGCAGTACTTC
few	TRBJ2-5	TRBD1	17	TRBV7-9	CASSFFPVTGRRETQYF	TGTGCCAGCAGCTTTTTCCCGGTGACAGGGCGGCGGGAGACCCAGTACTTC
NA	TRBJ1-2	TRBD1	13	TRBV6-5	CASRGQGGWGYTF	TGTGCCAGCAGGGGACAGGGAGGCTGGGGCTACACCTTC
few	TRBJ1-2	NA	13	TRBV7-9	CASSSGVYPGYTF	TGTGCCAGCAGCTCGGGGGTGTATCCAGGCTACACCTTC
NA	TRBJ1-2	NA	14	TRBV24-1	CATLSAALEVGYTF	TGTGCCACCCTTTCGGCTGCTTTAGAGGTAGGCTACACCTTC
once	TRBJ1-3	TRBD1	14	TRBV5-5	CASSLPGGGNTIYF	TGTGCCAGCAGCCTACCAGGGGGCGGAAACACCATATATTTT
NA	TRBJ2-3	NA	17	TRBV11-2	CASSLDLGGVSTDTQYF	TGTGCCAGCAGCTTAGATCTAGGCGGGGTTAGCACAGATACGCAGTATTTT
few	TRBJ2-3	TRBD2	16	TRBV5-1	CASNNIAGASTDTQYF	TGCGCCAGCAACAACATAGCGGGAGCTAGCACAGATACGCAGTATTTT
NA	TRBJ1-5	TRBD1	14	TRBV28	CAGTRQGARQPQHF	TGTGCCGGGACTAGACAGGGGGCACGTCAGCCCCAGCATTTT
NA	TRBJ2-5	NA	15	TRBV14	CASSQAVSFVETQYF	TGTGCCAGCAGCCAAGCGGTTTCTTTCGTGGAGACCCAGTACTTC
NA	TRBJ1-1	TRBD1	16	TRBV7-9	CASSVGDSGFGTEAFF	TGTGCCAGCAGCGTAGGGGACAGCGGATTCGGCACTGAAGCTTTCTTT
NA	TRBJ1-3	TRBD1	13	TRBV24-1	CAELGQPGNTIYF	TGTGCCGAACTGGGACAGCCTGGAAACACCATATATTTT
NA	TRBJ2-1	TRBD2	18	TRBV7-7	CASSLGRAGGDLYNEQFF	TGTGCTAGCAGCTTAGGCCGCGCGGGGGGGGACCTATACAATGAGCAGTTCTTC
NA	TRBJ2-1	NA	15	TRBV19	CASSNPEGRPNEQFF	TGTGCCAGTAGTAACCCAGAGGGTAGACCGAATGAGCAGTTCTTC
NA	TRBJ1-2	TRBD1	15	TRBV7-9	CASSPGGQGNYGYTF	TGTGCCAGCAGCCCCGGGGGACAGGGCAACTATGGCTACACCTTC
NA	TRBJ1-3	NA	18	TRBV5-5	CASSSLGTGHYAGNTIYF	TGTGCCAGCAGCTCCTTAGGAACCGGACACTACGCTGGAAACACCATATATTTT
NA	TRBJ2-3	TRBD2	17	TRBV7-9	CASSSATSGGAGDTQYF	TGTGCCAGCAGCTCCGCGACTAGCGGGGGGGCGGGAGATACGCAGTATTTT
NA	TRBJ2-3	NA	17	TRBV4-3	CASSQATHSFGTDTQYF	TGCGCCAGCAGCCAGGCCACACATTCATTCGGCACAGATACGCAGTATTTT
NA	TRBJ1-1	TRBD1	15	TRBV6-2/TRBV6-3	CASSHRTGRVTEAFF	TGTGCCAGCAGTCACCGGACAGGGAGGGTCACTGAAGCTTTCTTT
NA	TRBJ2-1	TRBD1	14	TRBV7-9	CASSFSDRANEQFF	TGTGCCAGCAGCTTTTCGGACAGGGCCAATGAGCAGTTCTTC
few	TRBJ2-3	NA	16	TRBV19	CASSRSLAGGTDTQYF	TGTGCCAGTAGTCGGTCCCTAGCTGGAGGCACAGATACGCAGTATTTT
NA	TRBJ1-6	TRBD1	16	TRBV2	CASRPGRTGVVSPLHF	TGTGCCAGCAGACCGGGTAGGACAGGGGTTGTCTCACCCCTCCACTTT
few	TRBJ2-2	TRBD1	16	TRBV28	CASSPGQGRGTGELFF	TGTGCCAGCAGCCCAGGACAGGGAAGGGGCACCGGGGAGCTGTTTTTT
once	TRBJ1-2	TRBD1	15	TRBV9	CASTEASTGKYGYTF	TGTGCCAGCACCGAAGCCTCGACAGGGAAGTATGGCTACACCTTC
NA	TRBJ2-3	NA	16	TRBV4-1	CASSLTTVPSTDTQYF	TGCGCCAGCAGCCTCACCACAGTCCCCAGCACAGATACGCAGTATTTT
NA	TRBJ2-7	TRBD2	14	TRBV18	CASSERGDSYEQYF	TGTGCCAGCTCAGAGCGGGGGGACTCCTACGAGCAGTACTTC
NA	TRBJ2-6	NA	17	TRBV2	CASIREAISFGANVLTF	TGTGCCAGCATTCGAGAGGCCATCTCGTTTGGGGCCAACGTCCTGACTTTC